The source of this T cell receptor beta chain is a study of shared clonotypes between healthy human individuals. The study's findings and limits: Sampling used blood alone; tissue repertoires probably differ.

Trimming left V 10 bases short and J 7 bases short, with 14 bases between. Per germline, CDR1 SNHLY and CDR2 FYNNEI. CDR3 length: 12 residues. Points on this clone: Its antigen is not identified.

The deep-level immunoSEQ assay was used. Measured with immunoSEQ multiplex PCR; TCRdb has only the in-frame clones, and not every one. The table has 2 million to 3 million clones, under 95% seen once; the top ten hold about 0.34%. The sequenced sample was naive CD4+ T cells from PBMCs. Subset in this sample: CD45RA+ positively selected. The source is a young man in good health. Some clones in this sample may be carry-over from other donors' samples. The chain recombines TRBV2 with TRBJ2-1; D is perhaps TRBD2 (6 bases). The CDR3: CAKTNGGNEQFF. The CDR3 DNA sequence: TGTGCCAAAACTAATGGGGGGAATGAGCAGTTCTTC. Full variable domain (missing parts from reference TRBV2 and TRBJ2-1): EPEVTQTPSHQVTQMGQEVILRCVPISNHLYFYWYRQILGQKVEFLVSFYNNEISEKSEIFDDQFSVERPDGSNFTLKIRSTKLEDSAMYFCAKTNGGNEQFFGPGTRLTVL.